This T cell receptor (beta chain) emerged from a study of tumor-infiltrating lymphocytes in primary liver carcinoma. Using a constant-region primer together with ProtoScript II reverse transcriptase, TCR beta cDNA was made from about 490 ng of total RNA. Slightly modified ARM-PCR with three nested multiplex PCR rounds yielded TCR beta libraries. For 10 cycles apiece, the opening two PCR rounds ran with TRBV1-TRBV30 forward primers and a C-beta reverse primer. Via MiXCR, TCRdb re-called the multiplex PCR reads, giving one row per CDR3 protein. The table includes tens of thousands of distinct CDR3 sequences, approximately 73% detected once. This CDR3 contains 14 residues. CDR1 and CDR2 from the germline V gene are SGHAT and FQNNGV. Study-wide results and caveats: Tumor region pairs outstripped tumor-adjacent and tumor-blood pairs in overlap.

RNA and DNA were co-extracted from approximately 20-30 mg of unsorted bulk tissue. Primary liver carcinoma, confirmed by histopathology, was surgically resected. The patients, who had chronic HBV infection, were treatment-naive (untreated). Five distinct regions per tumor were sampled. In regard to this clonotype: Its target is unknown. Germline is not matched at one junction end, which may reflect a read error.

The material sequenced was liver tumor tissue from sampling region 2. Subset here: tumor region T2, inferior pole. The sequence was obtained from a man aged 35 to 55 with primary liver carcinoma and hepatitis B virus infection. V usage is TRBV11-2 and J usage is TRBJ2-7; perhaps TRBD1 as D (5 bases). The CDR3 DNA reads as TGTGCCAGCAGCTCTAACAGGAGCTCCTGCGAGCATTACTTC. It encodes CASSSNRSSCEHYF.